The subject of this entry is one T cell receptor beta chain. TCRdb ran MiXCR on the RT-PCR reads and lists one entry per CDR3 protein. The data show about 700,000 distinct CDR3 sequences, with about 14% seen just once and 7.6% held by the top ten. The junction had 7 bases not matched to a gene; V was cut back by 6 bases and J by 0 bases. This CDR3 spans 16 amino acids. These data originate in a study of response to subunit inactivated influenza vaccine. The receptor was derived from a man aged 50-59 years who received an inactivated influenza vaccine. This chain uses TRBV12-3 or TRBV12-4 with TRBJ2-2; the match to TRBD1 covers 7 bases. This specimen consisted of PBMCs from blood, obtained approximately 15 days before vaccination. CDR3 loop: CASSLPGQPNTGELFF. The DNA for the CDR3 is TGTGCCAGCAGCCTTCCGGGACAGCCGAACACCGGGGAGCTGTTTTTT.